This is a list of T cell receptor beta chains from one sample in a study of long-term antiretroviral therapy in people with HIV. The assay was immunoSEQ multiplex PCR, and TCRdb's table has in-frame clones only and misses some. The sample holds tens of thousands of clones, 85% to 95% seen once. The specimen was unsorted PBMCs, collected approximately 7.4 years after starting antiretroviral therapy. Source of these receptors: a man aged 50 to 60 with HIV. CDR3s include the opening cysteine and the closing phenylalanine or tryptophan. The D gene is left open where the match is weak. Clone size is stated in some rows and not others, as once, few, many or a class when expanded.

>TRBJ2-6|TRBV5-6|.|TRBD1
CASSADRGQAGANVLTF
TGTGCCAGCAGCGCGGACAGGGGGCAGGCTGGGGCCAACGTCCTGACTTTC
>TRBJ2-3|TRBV19|.|.
CASSMSLVHPDTQYF
TGTGCCAGTAGTATGTCCCTAGTTCATCCCGATACGCAGTATTTT
>TRBJ1-1|TRBV5-4|.|.
CASSSIGGAGRNTEAFF
TGTGCCAGCAGCTCCATTGGGGGCGCAGGGAGGAACACTGAAGCTTTCTTT
>TRBJ1-4|TRBV21-1|.|.
CASSKGSRGHEKLFF
TGTGCCAGCAGCAAAGGTAGCAGGGGTCATGAAAAACTGTTTTTT
>TRBJ2-3|TRBV7-3|.|TRBD2
CASSLQGYRGGFTDTQYF
TGTGCCAGCAGCTTACAGGGCTACCGCGGGGGATTCACAGATACGCAGTATTTT
>TRBJ2-2|TRBV30|.|TRBD1
CAWTGTGDTGELFF
TGTGCCTGGACCGGGACAGGGGACACCGGGGAGCTGTTTTTT
>TRBJ2-3|TRBV6-6|.|.
CASSYSLTNTDTQYF
TGTGCCAGCAGTTACTCGCTCACAAACACAGATACGCAGTATTTT
>TRBJ2-3|TRBV29-1|.|TRBD1
CSVVYRDRGDRRGTDTQYF
TGCAGCGTTGTATACCGGGACAGGGGGGATCGGCGCGGCACAGATACGCAGTATTTT
>TRBJ1-6|TRBV28|.|TRBD1
CASSFGRGNSPLHF
TGTGCCAGCAGTTTCGGCAGGGGGAATTCACCCCTCCACTTT
>TRBJ2-7|TRBV30|.|.
CAWSARYEQYF
TGTGCCTGGAGTGCCCGGTACGAGCAGTACTTC
>TRBJ2-7|TRBV7-9|.|TRBD2
CASSSSGGGGEQYF
TGTGCCAGCAGCTCTAGCGGGGGGGGAGGTGAGCAGTACTTC
>TRBJ2-3|TRBV6-5|.|.
CASRTDSTDTQYF
TGTGCCAGTCGGACGGACAGCACAGATACGCAGTATTTT
>TRBJ1-5|TRBV4-2|.|TRBD1
CASSLPPHTGDRQPQHF
TGTGCCAGCAGCCTCCCTCCCCACACGGGGGACAGGCAGCCCCAGCATTTT
>TRBJ2-2|TRBV4-1|once|.
CASSQAGLATGELFF
TGCGCCAGCAGCCAGGCAGGGCTCGCCACCGGGGAGCTGTTTTTT
>TRBJ2-7|TRBV2|.|.
CASSEAHRSYEQYF
TGTGCCAGCAGTGAAGCCCACAGGTCCTACGAGCAGTACTTC
>TRBJ2-3|TRBV5-8|.|.
CASPQGADTQYF
TGTGCCAGCCCCCAGGGTGCAGATACGCAGTATTTT
>TRBJ1-2|TRBV19|once|.
CATKGRFYGYTF
TGTGCCACCAAGGGACGGTTTTATGGCTACACCTTC
>TRBJ2-2|TRBV9|.|TRBD2
CASSVGTSTGELFF
TGTGCCAGCAGCGTGGGGACTAGCACCGGGGAGCTGTTTTTT
>TRBJ2-7|TRBV25-1|.|TRBD2
CASSSGGYEQYF
TGTGCCAGTAGCAGCGGGGGGTACGAGCAGTACTTC
>TRBJ1-1|TRBV10-1|.|TRBD1
CASSAGTGGSAFF
TGCGCCAGCAGTGCCGGGACAGGAGGGTCAGCTTTCTTT
>TRBJ1-2|TRBV4-1|.|.
CASSHSEGYTF
TGCGCCAGCAGCCATTCGGAGGGCTACACCTTC
>TRBJ2-2|TRBV4-1|once|.
CASSPLTGELFF
TGCGCCAGCAGCCCCCTTACCGGGGAGCTGTTTTTT
>TRBJ2-4|TRBV7-2|once|.
CASSPPDSIQYF
TGTGCCAGCAGCCCCCCTGATAGCATTCAGTACTTC
>TRBJ2-7|TRBV27|.|TRBD2
CASSPGTSGLLRQYF
TGTGCCAGCAGTCCCGGGACTAGCGGGCTCCTTCGGCAGTACTTC
>TRBJ2-3|TRBV5-6|.|.
CASSLWGTSTDTQYF
TGTGCCAGCAGCTTATGGGGAACTAGCACAGATACGCAGTATTTT
>TRBJ2-3|TRBV19|once|.
CASKGWGAADTQYF
TGTGCCAGTAAGGGCTGGGGGGCAGCAGATACGCAGTATTTT
>TRBJ2-7|TRBV30|.|TRBD2
CAWSTPGGFEQYF
TGTGCCTGGAGTACGCCGGGGGGATTCGAGCAGTACTTC
>TRBJ1-2|TRBV19|.|TRBD1
CASSIGTGGGYTF
TGTGCCAGTAGTATTGGCACAGGGGGTGGCTACACCTTC
>TRBJ2-2|TRBV5-6|.|TRBD1
CASSLQGADGELFF
TGTGCCAGCAGCCTACAGGGGGCGGACGGGGAGCTGTTTTTT
>TRBJ2-5|TRBV10-2|.|.
CASSESRWQRQQETQYF
TGCGCCAGCAGTGAGTCGAGGTGGCAAAGACAGCAAGAGACCCAGTACTTC
>TRBJ2-2|TRBV10-2|.|.
CASSDQGANTGELFF
TGCGCCAGCAGTGACCAGGGCGCGAACACCGGGGAGCTGTTTTTT
>TRBJ1-2|TRBV19|.|.
CASSILGRTGHGYTF
TGTGCCAGTAGTATCCTCGGACGTACCGGCCATGGCTACACCTTC
>TRBJ2-1|TRBV30|.|.
CAWSAGYRDWNEQFF
TGTGCCTGGAGTGCCGGATACAGGGATTGGAATGAGCAGTTCTTC
>TRBJ1-4|TRBV19|.|.
CASSTPLSYEKLFF
TGTGCCAGTAGTACCCCCCTATCGTATGAAAAACTGTTTTTT
>TRBJ1-6|TRBV30|.|.
CAWSVRGGVNSPLHF
TGTGCCTGGAGTGTACGTGGGGGGGTGAATTCACCCCTCCACTTT
>TRBJ2-3|TRBV5-1|.|.
CASSFGFTDTQYF
TGCGCCAGCAGCTTCGGCTTTACAGATACGCAGTATTTT
>TRBJ1-2|TRBV27|.|.
CASNRGGSGYGYTF
TGTGCCAGCAATAGGGGTGGGTCAGGGTATGGCTACACCTTC
>TRBJ1-2|TRBV27|.|.
CASSLAGAGEGGYTF
TGTGCCAGCAGTTTGGCAGGGGCCGGTGAGGGTGGCTACACCTTC
>TRBJ1-4|TRBV2|.|.
CASTLMASPNEKLFF
TGTGCCAGCACCCTGATGGCCAGCCCTAATGAAAAACTGTTTTTT
>TRBJ1-4|TRBV28|.|TRBD1
CASSSPQGMNEKLFF
TGTGCCAGCAGTTCCCCACAGGGGATGAATGAAAAACTGTTTTTT
>TRBJ1-2|TRBV2|.|TRBD1
CASNRDRVSYTF
TGTGCCAGCAACAGAGACAGGGTGAGCTACACCTTC
>TRBJ2-7|TRBV27|.|.
CASSPRGSGEQYF
TGTGCCAGCAGTCCCCGCGGGTCGGGCGAGCAGTACTTC
>TRBJ2-6|TRBV11-2|.|.
CASSLALGRGANVLTF
TGTGCCAGCAGCTTAGCCCTGGGGCGTGGGGCCAACGTCCTGACTTTC
>TRBJ1-1|TRBV28|.|.
CASSLRVTEAFF
TGTGCCAGCAGTCTCAGGGTTACTGAAGCTTTCTTT
>TRBJ1-5|TRBV5-6|.|.
CASSLFDRPGEPQHF
TGTGCCAGCAGCCTATTTGACAGGCCCGGGGAGCCCCAGCATTTT